Sequencing of this T cell receptor beta chain was carried out in a study of shared clonotypes between healthy human individuals. Study at large: Plates per donor: three CD4 naive, three CD4 memory, two CD8 naive, one CD8 memory. Study conclusions and caveats: Among non-shared clonotypes, generation probabilities were lower than among those shared by all four donors.

This CDR3 has 16 residues. The V gene's germline CDR1 is SGHTA and CDR2 FQGNSA. Trimming cost V 2 bases and J 6 bases, with 18 bases left between them. Sequencing used immunoSEQ multiplex PCR; TCRdb keeps in-frame clones, though not all of them. Of fewer than 1.4 million clones in the sample, around 82% are singletons; the top ten hold 0.5% to 0.65%. In its sample, this clone was seen many times. Its antigen is still unknown. The source material was memory CD4+ T cells from PBMCs. Subset in this sample: CD45RA-negative fraction. The sequence was obtained from a man between 18 and 35 years old in good health. Some clones in this sample may be carry-over from other donors' samples. V usage is TRBV7-2 and J usage is TRBJ2-3; D possibly corresponds to TRBD1 (5 bases). This CDR3 reads CASSLSGATAGDTQYF. The CDR3 bases are TGTGCCAGCAGCTTAAGTGGGGCTACCGCCGGGGATACGCAGTATTTT.